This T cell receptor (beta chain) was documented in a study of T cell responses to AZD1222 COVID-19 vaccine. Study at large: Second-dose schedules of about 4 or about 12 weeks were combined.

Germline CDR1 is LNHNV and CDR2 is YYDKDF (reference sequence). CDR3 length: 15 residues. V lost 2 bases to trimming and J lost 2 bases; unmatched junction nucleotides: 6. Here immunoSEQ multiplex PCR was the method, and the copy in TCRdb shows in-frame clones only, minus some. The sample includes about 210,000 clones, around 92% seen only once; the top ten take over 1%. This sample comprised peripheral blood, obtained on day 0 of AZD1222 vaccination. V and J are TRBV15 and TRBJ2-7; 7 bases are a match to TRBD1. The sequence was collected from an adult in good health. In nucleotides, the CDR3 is TGTGCCACCAGCAGAACCCGGGACAGTCCCTACGAGCAGTACTTC. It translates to CATSRTRDSPYEQYF.